The T cell receptor (beta chain) described here comes from a study of T cell responses to AZD1222 COVID-19 vaccine. Study as a whole: Whether given at about 4 or about 12 weeks, second doses were pooled. General study results and limits: Two doses of AZD1222 preceded a rise in Spike-specific TCR breadth and depth. Clonal diversity was possibly underestimated, and the donors were mostly white British, with more females. The span of vaccine-associated CD4 TCRs extended across spike, with dominance at 160-218 and 743-854.

About this clone itself: The target antigen is unknown.

Clones were read by immunoSEQ multiplex PCR, and TCRdb kept only the in-frame ones, dropping some. The sample lists 90,000 to 140,000 clones; approximately 88% were seen once. The germline gives CDR1 SGHVS, CDR2 FQNEAQ. The CDR3 loop spans 17 amino acids. V lost 4 bases and J 4 bases, leaving 22 bases between the germline ends. The TCR was taken from an adult in good health. The sequences come from peripheral blood, collected on day 0 of AZD1222 vaccination. The rearrangement joins TRBV7-8 to TRBJ1-1; maybe TRBD1 (5 bases). CDR3 in DNA: TGTGCCAGCAGCTACCTAGTGCGCCTGGGGCTCGGCACTGAAGCTTTCTTT. Its translation is CASSYLVRLGLGTEAFF.